These 18 T cell receptor beta chains originate from one sample sequenced in a study of blood T cell repertoires in COVID-19. Libraries were prepared by immunoSEQ multiplex PCR; TCRdb keeps only in-frame clonotypes and omits some of them. The table has a few hundred thousand clones, approximately 80% seen once. The sequenced sample consisted of peripheral blood. The receptors were sampled from a human donor in a cohort sampled during active COVID-19.

The gene calls are TRBV5-1 and TRBJ1-1; TRBD1 aligns across 9 bases. Germline V gene sequence: CDR1 SGHRS, CDR2 YFSETQ. The CDR3 covers 16 residues. J gave up 4 bases and V 4 bases, and 11 bases lay outside the gene matches. In DNA form, the CDR3 reads TGCGCCAGCAGCCGCGGGGACAGGGTTGGGCGCACTGAAGCTTTCTTT. Protein: CASSRGDRVGRTEAFF.

The CDR3 coding sequence is TGCGCCAGTGCCGGAGCAGGGGGGAACATTCAGTACTTC. As protein: CASAGAGGNIQYF. This chain connects TRBV10-2 to TRBJ2-4; a weak D match, TRBD1 (7 bases). CDR1 and CDR2 (germline): WSHSY, SAAADI. V lost 9 bases, J lost 7 bases, and 16 bases lay in between. CDR3 length: 13 amino acids.

The V gene is TRBV5-1, the J gene TRBJ2-3; D is perhaps TRBD1 (7 bases). The germline V gene encodes CDR1 SGHRS and CDR2 YFSETQ. V was clipped by 5 bases and J by 4 bases, with 11 bases between them. CDR3 size: 13 residues. The DNA of the CDR3 is TGCGCCAGCAGGCAGGGGGAGGCAGATACGCAGTATTTT. This sequence encodes CASRQGEADTQYF. Looking up the rest from reference TRBV5-1 and TRBJ2-3 gives the full variable domain: KAGVTQTPRYLIKTRGQQVTLSCSPISGHRSVSWYQQTPGQGLQFLFEYFSETQRNKGNFPGRFSGRQFSNSRSEMNVSTLELGDSALYLCASRQGEADTQYFGPGTRLTVL.

The chain recombines TRBV7-6 with TRBJ2-7, with TRBD2 matching over 9 bases. The ends lost 4 bases at V and 5 bases at J; junction bases unmatched: 6. Germline CDR1 and CDR2: SGHVS and FNYEAQ. The CDR3 covers 14 residues. The CDR3 loop reads CASSSYGTSNEQYF. DNA for the CDR3: TGTGCCAGCAGCTCCTACGGGACTAGCAACGAGCAGTACTTC.

This clone was seen more than once but under ten times. The V call is TRBV6-5, the J call TRBJ2-7; 9 bases agree with TRBD1. Looked up from germline, CDR1 is MNHEY and CDR2 is SVGAGI. With 6 bases clipped from V and 1 base from J, the junction kept 4 bases outside the gene matches. The CDR3 has 14 amino acids. The CDR3 DNA sequence: TGTGCCAGCAGCCGGGACAGGGCGTCCTACGAGCAGTACTTC. It is translated as CASSRDRASYEQYF.

CDR3 amino acids: CASRSWGQGDTDTQYF. CDR3 nucleotides: TGTGCCAGCAGGTCGTGGGGACAGGGCGACACAGATACGCAGTATTTT. The V and J genes are TRBV9 and TRBJ2-3; TRBD1 matches at 9 bases. Germline values: CDR1 SGDLS, CDR2 YYNGEE. The CDR3 totals 16 residues. Trimming removed 5 bases from V and 2 bases from J; junction bases left unmatched: 9.

V and J are TRBV28 and TRBJ2-1; 8 bases match TRBD1. V gave up 6 bases and J gave up 4 bases; unmatched junction bases: 11. Germline values: CDR1 MDHEN, CDR2 SYDVKM. This CDR3 has 16 amino acids. The CDR3 coding sequence is TGTGCCAGCAGCTTAACCGGGACAGGTCCTTACAATGAGCAGTTCTTC. Its translation: CASSLTGTGPYNEQFF.

The CDR3 loop reads CASSQGRANEKLFF. CDR3 coding DNA: TGTGCCAGCAGTCAGGGCAGGGCTAATGAAAAACTGTTTTTT. This chain uses TRBV7-2 with TRBJ1-4; D perhaps matches TRBD1 (5 bases). V was cut by 6 bases and J by 3 bases, with 11 bases left in between. The CDR3 has 14 residues. Germline lookup yields CDR1 SGHTA and CDR2 FQGNSA.

The rearrangement uses TRBV19 and TRBJ2-5, with TRBD2 as a possible D gene (5 bases). Germline V lookup: CDR1 LNHDA, CDR2 SQIVND (reference sequence). V was trimmed by 3 bases and J by 2 bases, leaving 7 bases between them. This CDR3 has 13 amino acids. In nucleotides, the CDR3 is TGTGCCAGTAGTATTAGGGAGCAAGAGACCCAGTACTTC. Protein: CASSIREQETQYF.

The V call is TRBV19, the J call TRBJ1-1; no firm D call. Trimming left V 7 bases short and J 0 bases short, with 6 bases between. The V gene's germline CDR1 is LNHDA and CDR2 SQIVND (reference sequence). CDR3 length equals 12 residues. CDR3 coding DNA: TGTGCCAGTAACAAAGTGAACACTGAAGCTTTCTTT. Its protein is CASNKVNTEAFF.

The rearrangement links TRBV6-6 to TRBJ2-1, with 13 bases fitting TRBD2. V lost 5 bases, J lost 8 bases, and 12 bases stayed unmatched. The CDR3 runs 17 residues. The V gene's germline CDR1 is MNHNY and CDR2 SVGAGI (reference sequence). The DNA of the CDR3 is TGTGCCAGCAGTCTTACTACCGGGACTAGCGGGACGGATGAGCAGTTCTTC. This codes for CASSLTTGTSGTDEQFF.

The chain recombines TRBV11-2 with TRBJ2-1; 9 bases are shared with TRBD2. Trimming took 5 bases from V and 5 from J; bases not matched to a gene: 7. Germline CDR1 is SGHAT and CDR2 is FQNNGV. The CDR3 runs 15 residues. The CDR3 sequence is CASSPRGGGDNEQFF. In DNA, the CDR3 is TGTGCCAGCAGCCCCCGGGGCGGGGGGGACAATGAGCAGTTCTTC.

This rearrangement joins TRBV7-2 to TRBJ2-3; 10 bases map to TRBD1. CDR1 is SGHTA, CDR2 FQGNSA, per germline. CDR3 length: 14 residues. The V gene end was trimmed by 3 bases and the J gene end by 7 bases; junction bases not matched to a gene: 4. DNA of the CDR3: TGTGCCAGCAGCTTTCGACAGGGGGCGAATACGCAGTATTTT. This encodes CASSFRQGANTQYF.

This chain connects TRBV20-1 to TRBJ2-5; tentative D call: TRBD1 (6 bases). The germline V gene has CDR1 DFQATT and CDR2 SNEGSKA (reference sequence). Trimming stripped 5 bases from V and 5 bases from J, with 21 bases between. This CDR3 contains 15 residues. The CDR3: CSARGGQQGWETQYF. The CDR3 nucleotides read TGCAGTGCTCGTGGGGGCCAGCAGGGTTGGGAGACCCAGTACTTC.

The rearrangement uses TRBV28 and TRBJ1-4; perhaps TRBD1 as D (5 bases). Germline V gene sequence: CDR1 MDHEN, CDR2 SYDVKM. Trimming left V 6 bases short and J 1 base short, with 24 bases between. The CDR3 spans 19 residues. The CDR3 nucleotides read TGTGCCAGCAGCGACTTATACCTCCGATCGGGGGGAACTAATGAAAAACTGTTTTTT. Protein product: CASSDLYLRSGGTNEKLFF.

The chain recombines TRBV27 with TRBJ1-1, with TRBD1 matching over 7 bases. J gave up 1 base and V 6 bases, and 2 bases lay outside the gene matches. CDR1 and CDR2 from the germline V gene are MNHEY and SMNVEV (reference sequence). This CDR3 is built from 13 residues. The CDR3 protein is CASRDRPNTEAFF. The CDR3 DNA reads as TGTGCCAGCAGGGACAGGCCGAACACTGAAGCTTTCTTT.

The chain carries TRBV7-2 and TRBJ2-5, with 12 positions matching TRBD1. The CDR3 runs 16 residues. Losses at the gene ends were 3 bases for V and 5 bases for J; bases not matched to a gene: 7. The V gene's germline CDR1 is SGHTA and CDR2 FQGNSA. The chain's CDR3 is CASSFQGTGGTETQYF. DNA of the CDR3: TGTGCCAGCAGCTTCCAAGGGACAGGGGGCACTGAGACCCAGTACTTC.

CDR3 nucleotides: TGTGCCAGCAGCCAAGATAGTCTTAGCAATCAGCCCCAGCATTTT. Encoded protein: CASSQDSLSNQPQHF. This sequence joins TRBV3-1 (or the pseudogene TRBV3-2) and TRBJ1-5; D remains unclear. Germline CDR1 and CDR2: LGHDT and YNNKEL (reference sequence). The CDR3 runs to 15 residues. The ends were cut back, 0 bases at V and 0 bases at J, with 6 bases in the middle.